A selection of T cell receptor beta chains follows, all from one sample in a study of cytomegalovirus exposure and HLA in healthy donors. Profiled with immunoSEQ multiplex PCR; TCRdb holds only in-frame clones, not every one. The sample contains 95,000 to 150,000 clones, around 79% of which appear only once. The specimen was PBMCs. The receptors were sampled from a woman between 18 and 29 years old in good health and CMV-seronegative. CDR3s include the opening cysteine and the closing phenylalanine or tryptophan. The D gene is left open where the match is weak. Only some rows state a clone size, as once, few, many or a class for expanded clones.

abundance,d_gene,j_gene,v_gene,CDR3aa,CDR3nt
.,.,TRBJ1-2,TRBV6-6,CASSYQDSDGYTF,TGTGCCAGCAGTTACCAGGACAGCGATGGCTACACCTTC
.,TRBD1,TRBJ1-6,TRBV4-3,CASSLGQSNSPLHF,TGCGCCAGCAGCTTGGGACAGAGTAATTCACCCCTCCACTTT
.,.,TRBJ2-1,TRBV18,CASSPRKIIYNEQFF,TGTGCCAGCTCACCTAGAAAAATCATCTACAATGAGCAGTTCTTC
.,.,TRBJ1-2,TRBV21-1,CASSGRTGVGYTF,TGTGCCAGCAGCGGACGGACAGGGGTTGGCTACACCTTC
.,TRBD2,TRBJ2-1,TRBV7-8,CASSQGLADYNEQFF,TGTGCCAGCAGCCAGGGACTAGCGGACTACAATGAGCAGTTCTTC
.,.,TRBJ2-3,TRBV6-1,CASSDRGFTQYF,TGTGCCAGCAGTGACAGGGGTTTTACGCAGTATTTT
once,.,TRBJ2-7,TRBV29-1,CSFRQATYEQYF,TGCAGCTTTCGACAGGCTACCTACGAGCAGTACTTC
.,.,TRBJ2-3,TRBV5-1,CASSLNLGTDTQYF,TGCGCCAGCAGCTTGAATCTCGGGACAGATACGCAGTATTTT
once,.,TRBJ1-2,TRBV6-5,CASSTGNYGYTF,TGTGCCAGCAGTACAGGGAACTATGGCTACACCTTC
.,.,TRBJ2-5,TRBV5-1,CASSLAVQETQYF,TGCGCCAGCAGCTTGGCAGTTCAAGAGACCCAGTACTTC
.,.,TRBJ1-1,TRBV7-6,CASSQGLGGGFQGNEAFF,TGTGCCAGCAGCCAGGGCTTGGGCGGGGGGTTTCAAGGGAATGAAGCTTTCTTT
.,.,TRBJ1-6,TRBV29-1,CSVAFQGSPLHF,TGCAGCGTGGCGTTTCAGGGTTCACCCCTCCACTTT
.,TRBD1,TRBJ1-4,TRBV2,CASSGTGDHEKLFF,TGTGCCAGCAGCGGGACAGGGGATCATGAAAAACTGTTTTTT
.,.,TRBJ1-5,TRBV5-1,CASSPGVGNQPQHF,TGCGCCAGCAGTCCGGGGGTTGGTAATCAGCCCCAGCATTTT
.,.,TRBJ1-2,TRBV5-8,CASSFGGSNGYTF,TGTGCCAGCAGCTTTGGGGGCTCGAATGGCTACACCTTC
.,TRBD1,TRBJ1-1,TRBV6-1,CASSYRQGNTEAFF,TGTGCCAGCAGTTATAGACAGGGGAACACTGAAGCTTTCTTT
once,.,TRBJ1-1,TRBV11-2,CASSPPDRLNTEAFF,TGTGCCAGCAGCCCCCCGGACAGATTGAACACTGAAGCTTTCTTT
.,.,TRBJ2-2,TRBV7-2,CASSLRTPGGWDTGELFF,TGTGCCAGCAGCTTACGGACGCCGGGCGGGTGGGACACCGGGGAGCTGTTTTTT
.,.,TRBJ2-1,TRBV10-1,CASSEDGEEGVDEQFF,TGCGCCAGCAGTGAGGACGGGGAAGAGGGGGTCGATGAGCAGTTCTTC
.,TRBD2,TRBJ2-2,TRBV4-1,CASSQPRLAGGTPSGELFF,TGCGCCAGCAGCCAACCCCGCCTAGCGGGGGGAACCCCCAGTGGGGAGCTGTTTTTT
.,.,TRBJ1-4,TRBV10-2,CASSASNEKLFF,TGCGCCAGCAGTGCTAGTAATGAAAAACTGTTTTTT
once,.,TRBJ1-4,TRBV7-6,CASSLLVQAEKLFF,TGTGCCAGCAGCTTACTAGTTCAAGCGGAAAAACTGTTTTTT
.,.,TRBJ2-1,TRBV6-5,CASSYSIDGSNAEQFF,TGTGCCAGCAGTTACTCGATTGATGGGAGTAACGCTGAGCAGTTCTTC
.,.,TRBJ1-1,TRBV2,CASRGGLAGTEAFF,TGTGCCAGCAGGGGGGGGTTGGCGGGTACTGAAGCTTTCTTT
.,.,TRBJ2-1,TRBV5-1,CASTQRLGYNEQFF,TGCGCCAGCACCCAGAGACTAGGATACAATGAGCAGTTCTTC
.,.,TRBJ2-7,TRBV2,CASSEGVSYEQYF,TGTGCCAGCAGTGAAGGGGTTAGCTACGAGCAGTACTTC
.,.,TRBJ2-7,TRBV7-7,CASSLVGGSPFSEQYF,TGTGCCAGCAGCTTAGTGGGGGGAAGCCCCTTTAGCGAGCAGTACTTC
.,TRBD2,TRBJ2-7,TRBV5-1,CASSFRLAGEPYEQYF,TGCGCCAGCAGCTTTCGACTAGCGGGAGAGCCCTACGAGCAGTACTTC
.,.,TRBJ2-7,TRBV11-3,CASSLEGGALYEQYF,TGTGCCAGCAGCTTAGAGGGGGGAGCCCTCTACGAGCAGTACTTC
.,TRBD1,TRBJ2-7,TRBV16,CASSHSSGTGASYEQYF,TGTGCCAGCAGCCATAGTTCCGGGACAGGGGCCTCCTACGAGCAGTACTTC
.,.,TRBJ2-7,TRBV5-1,CASSLYTLENEQYF,TGCGCCAGCAGCTTATATACTCTCGAAAACGAGCAGTACTTC
.,.,TRBJ1-2,TRBV6-1,CASRTSGDYGYTF,TGTGCCAGCAGGACTTCAGGGGACTATGGCTACACCTTC
.,.,TRBJ1-3,TRBV5-1,CASSDPGGSGNTIYF,TGCGCCAGCAGCGACCCAGGAGGCTCTGGAAACACCATATATTTT
.,.,TRBJ1-1,TRBV9,CASSVGGGFTEAFF,TGTGCCAGCAGCGTAGGCGGAGGATTCACTGAAGCTTTCTTT
.,.,TRBJ2-1,TRBV27,CASSSREGNEQFF,TGTGCCAGCAGTTCCCGAGAGGGCAATGAGCAGTTCTTC
.,.,TRBJ2-3,TRBV7-8,CASSWGTPGDTQYF,TGTGCCAGCAGCTGGGGGACACCGGGGGATACGCAGTATTTT
.,.,TRBJ1-1,TRBV10-3,CAISDPRTISGTEAFF,TGTGCCATCAGTGACCCGCGGACAATCTCCGGCACTGAAGCTTTCTTT
.,TRBD1,TRBJ2-7,TRBV7-9,CASRPDRGERNEQYF,TGTGCCAGCAGACCCGACAGGGGTGAAAGAAACGAGCAGTACTTC
.,.,TRBJ2-5,TRBV5-4,CASSLPLSGARETQYF,TGTGCCAGCAGCTTGCCATTGTCGGGAGCAAGGGAGACCCAGTACTTC